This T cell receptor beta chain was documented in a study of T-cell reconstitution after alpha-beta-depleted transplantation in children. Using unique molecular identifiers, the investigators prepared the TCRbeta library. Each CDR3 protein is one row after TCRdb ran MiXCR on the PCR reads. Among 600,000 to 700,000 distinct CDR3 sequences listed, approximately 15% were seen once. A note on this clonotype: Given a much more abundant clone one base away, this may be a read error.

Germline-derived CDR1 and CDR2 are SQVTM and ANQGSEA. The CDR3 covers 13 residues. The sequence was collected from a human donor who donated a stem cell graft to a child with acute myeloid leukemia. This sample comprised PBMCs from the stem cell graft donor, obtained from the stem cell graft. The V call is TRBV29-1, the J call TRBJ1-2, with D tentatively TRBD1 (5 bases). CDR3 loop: CRVEGDRGYGYTF. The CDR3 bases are TGCAGAGTTGAAGGGGACCGCGGGTATGGCTACACCTTC.